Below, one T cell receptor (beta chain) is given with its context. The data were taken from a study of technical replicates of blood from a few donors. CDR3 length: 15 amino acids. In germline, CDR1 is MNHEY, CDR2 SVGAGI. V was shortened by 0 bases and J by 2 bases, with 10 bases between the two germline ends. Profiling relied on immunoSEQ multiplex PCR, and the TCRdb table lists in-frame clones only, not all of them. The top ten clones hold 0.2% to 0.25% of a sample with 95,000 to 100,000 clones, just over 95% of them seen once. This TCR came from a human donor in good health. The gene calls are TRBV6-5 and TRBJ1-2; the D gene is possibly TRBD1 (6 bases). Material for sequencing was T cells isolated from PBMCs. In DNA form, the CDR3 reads TGTGCCAGCAGTTACTCGTCCCAGGGGAACTATGGCTACACCTTC. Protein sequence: CASSYSSQGNYGYTF.